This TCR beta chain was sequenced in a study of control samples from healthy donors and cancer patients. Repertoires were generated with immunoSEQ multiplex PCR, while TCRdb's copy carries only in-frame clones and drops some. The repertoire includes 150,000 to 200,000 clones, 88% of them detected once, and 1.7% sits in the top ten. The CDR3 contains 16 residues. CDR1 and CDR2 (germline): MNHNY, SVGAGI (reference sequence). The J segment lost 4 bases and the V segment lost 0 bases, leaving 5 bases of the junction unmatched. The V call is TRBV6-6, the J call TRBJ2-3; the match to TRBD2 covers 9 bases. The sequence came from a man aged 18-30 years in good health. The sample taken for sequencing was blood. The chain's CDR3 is CASSYSSGGFPDTQYF. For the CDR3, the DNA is TGTGCCAGCAGTTACTCGAGCGGGGGGTTTCCAGATACGCAGTATTTT.